One sample yielded the 29 T cell receptor beta chains listed below, sequenced in a study of chemoradiotherapy in HPV16-positive cancers. The data were produced by immunoSEQ multiplex PCR, yet TCRdb's version contains in-frame clones alone and is incomplete. The sample has roughly 2,000 clones; around nine tenths are singletons. Here the sequenced sample was tumor tissue, taken from a patient who underwent chemoradiotherapy. These receptors all come from a human donor with HPV-associated anogenital cancer.

As to this clone: One end of the junction is discordant with germline, which a read error may explain. This chain connects TRBV7-7 to TRBJ2-3; 9 nucleotides agree with TRBD1. CDR1 is SSHAT and CDR2 is FNYEAQ in the germline V gene (reference sequence). The CDR3 is 13 residues long. DNA of the CDR3: TGTGCTAGCAGCCCGGACAGGGGAAATACGCAGTATTTT. It translates to CASSPDRGNTQYF.

The chain employs TRBV7-9 and TRBJ2-7, with a weak D call TRBD2 (5 bases). Trimming pared 1 base from V and 3 bases from J, leaving 7 bases between. The CDR3 is made up of 13 amino acids. CDR1 and CDR2 from the germline V gene are SEHNR and FQNEAQ (reference sequence). The CDR3 DNA reads as TGTGCCAGCAGCTTAGGGACTCTCTACGAGCAGTACTTC. Translated, it gives CASSLGTLYEQYF.

A remark on this clone: The sample contains more than one DNA sequence encoding this CDR3. The CDR3 here is CAWSLQGPRADTQYF. DNA for the CDR3: TGTGCCTGGAGCCTCCAGGGGCCCCGGGCAGATACGCAGTATTTT. The V gene is TRBV30, the J gene TRBJ2-3, with a possible D match to TRBD1 (6 bases). In germline, CDR1 is GTSNPN, CDR2 SVGIG (reference sequence). This CDR3 has 15 amino acids. Trimming removed 3 bases from V and 4 bases from J, with 17 bases in between.

The chain employs TRBV20-1 and TRBJ1-6; TRBD1 is a possible D gene (5 bases). The CDR3 is 11 residues long. Trimming shortened V by 6 bases and J by 7 bases, and 7 bases separated the two germline ends. Per germline, CDR1 DFQATT and CDR2 SNEGSKA (reference sequence). CDR3: CSAGLNSPLHF. Written as DNA, the CDR3 is TGCAGTGCGGGACTAAATTCACCCCTCCACTTT.

This rearrangement joins TRBV18 to TRBJ2-7, with 15 bases matching TRBD2. The junction had 2 bases not matched to a gene; V was cut back by 0 bases and J by 2 bases. CDR1 KGHSH and CDR2 LQKENI come from the germline V gene. The CDR3 has 17 amino acids. CDR3 sequence: CASSPPGLAGGPYEQYF. The CDR3 bases are TGTGCCAGCTCACCACCGGGACTAGCGGGAGGACCCTACGAGCAGTACTTC.

The CDR3: CASSLVWGRGLTGELFF. The CDR3 bases are TGTGCCAGCAGCTTAGTGTGGGGGAGGGGGTTAACCGGGGAGCTGTTTTTT. The V and J genes are TRBV7-8 and TRBJ2-2, with D possibly being TRBD2 (7 bases). Germline lookup yields CDR1 SGHVS and CDR2 FQNEAQ. The CDR3 extends over 17 amino acids. Trimming took off 1 base at V and 5 bases at J, with 17 bases between the two ends.

The V gene is TRBV14, the J gene TRBJ2-7, with D perhaps matching TRBD2 (7 bases). The CDR3 sequence is 15 residues long. The V gene's germline CDR1 is SGHDN and CDR2 FVKESK. V gave up 1 base and J gave up 6 bases, with 16 bases separating them. CDR3 loop: CASSQALGGGGEQYF. Here the CDR3 DNA reads TGTGCCAGCAGCCAAGCCCTAGGGGGGGGTGGCGAGCAGTACTTC.

The chain employs TRBV5-4 and TRBJ2-1; unclear D gene. Germline lookup yields CDR1 SGHNT and CDR2 YYREEE (reference sequence). This CDR3 is 14 amino acids long. V was shortened by 2 bases and J by 3 bases, with 9 bases between the two germline ends. CDR3 sequence: CASSFPAGYNEQFF. CDR3 in DNA: TGTGCCAGCAGCTTTCCAGCTGGCTACAATGAGCAGTTCTTC.

V is TRBV9 and J is TRBJ2-1; D perhaps matches TRBD2 (5 bases). The CDR3 is made up of 14 amino acids. Germline lookup yields CDR1 SGDLS and CDR2 YYNGEE. V was cut by 1 base and J by 4 bases, with 9 bases left in between. CDR3 residues: CASSVSTSYNEQFF. CDR3 sequence (DNA): TGTGCCAGCAGCGTAAGTACTAGTTACAATGAGCAGTTCTTC.

The chain couples TRBV11-2 to TRBJ2-7; either TRBD1 or TRBD2 may supply D (5 bases each). The length of the CDR3 is 12 residues. The V and J ends lost 1 base and 13 bases respectively, with 14 bases between them. Germline values: CDR1 SGHAT, CDR2 FQNNGV. The CDR3 DNA is TGTGCCAGCAGCTTAGGGGAACGGGACCCTTACTTC. Translated: CASSLGERDPYF. The full variable domain, completed using reference TRBV11-2 and TRBJ2-7, is EAGVAQSPRYKIIEKRQSVAFWCNPISGHATLYWYQQILGQGPKLLIQFQNNGVVDDSQLPKDRFSAERLKGVDSTLKIQPAKLEDSAVYLCASSLGERDPYFGPGTRLTVT.

This chain links TRBV30 with TRBJ1-2; D call uncertain. Germline CDR1 is GTSNPN and CDR2 is SVGIG (reference sequence). This CDR3 is 11 amino acids long. Trimming left V 7 bases short and J 8 bases short, with 14 bases between. In nucleotides, the CDR3 is TGTGCCTCCGAGTCCCGAGGGGGCTACACCTTC. Protein product: CASESRGGYTF. Combining the CDR3 with reference TRBV30 and TRBJ1-2 gives the whole variable domain SQTIHQWPATLVQPVGSPLSLECTVEGTSNPNLYWYRQAAGRGLQLLFYSVGIGQISSEVPQNLSASRPQDRQFILSSKKLLLSDSGFYLCASESRGGYTFGSGTRLTVV.

This chain connects TRBV4-3 to TRBJ1-2, with D possibly TRBD1 on 5 matching bases. Germline assignment: CDR1 LGHNA and CDR2 YSLEER. The V end was cut by 0 bases, the J end by 6 bases, with 14 bases between. The CDR3 contains 15 residues. In DNA form, the CDR3 reads TGCGCCAGCAGCCAAGATGAGGGCAGGGTGGATGGCTACACCTTC. Translation: CASSQDEGRVDGYTF.

This clone has only one observation. V usage is TRBV27 and J usage is TRBJ2-7; TRBD2 might be the D (6 bases). Germline CDR1 and CDR2: MNHEY and SMNVEV (reference sequence). The V and J ends lost 7 bases and 0 bases respectively, with 19 bases between them. The CDR3 sequence is 16 residues long. Written as DNA, the CDR3 is TGTGCCAGCACTCCGCACCTCCGGGACTCCTCCTACGAGCAGTACTTC. Amino acid sequence: CASTPHLRDSSYEQYF.

The rearrangement uses TRBV28 and TRBJ2-3, with D possibly TRBD1 on 5 matching bases. CDR1 and CDR2 (germline): MDHEN, SYDVKM. Trimming removed 5 bases at V and 13 bases at J, with 16 bases between. The CDR3 is 12 residues long. CDR3 sequence reads: CASSPYKGREYF. CDR3 in DNA: TGTGCCAGCAGTCCGTACAAGGGGCGTGAGTATTTT.

This rearrangement joins TRBV19 to TRBJ1-5; tentative D call: TRBD1 (6 bases). CDR3 size: 15 residues. CDR1 is LNHDA, CDR2 SQIVND, per germline (reference sequence). V was cut by 7 bases and J by 1 base, with 14 bases left in between. DNA for the CDR3: TGTGCCAGTAAGGGGGAACAGGGAAGCAATCAGCCCCAGCATTTT. It translates to CASKGEQGSNQPQHF. The full variable domain, with the rest looked up from reference TRBV19 and TRBJ1-5, is DGGITQSPKYLFRKEGQNVTLSCEQNLNHDAMYWYRQDPGQGLRLIYYSQIVNDFQKGDIAEGYSVSREKKESFPLTVTSAQKNPTAFYLCASKGEQGSNQPQHFGDGTRLSIL.

As for this clone: Sequence at one end of the junction differs from germline and may be a read error. This chain uses TRBV7-7 with TRBJ2-1; D not resolved. The CDR3 has 14 residues. In germline, CDR1 is SSHAT, CDR2 FNYEAQ (reference sequence). The CDR3 here is CASSPTVMGNEQFF. The CDR3 DNA follows: TGTGCTAGCAGCCCTACAGTGATGGGGAATGAGCAGTTCTTC.

This chain joins TRBV30 and TRBJ2-7; D possibly uses TRBD1 or TRBD2 (5 bases each). CDR1 and CDR2 from the germline V gene are GTSNPN and SVGIG (reference sequence). This CDR3 region has 13 residues. V lost 0 bases and J lost 7, with 13 bases in between. Here the CDR3 DNA reads TGTGCCTGGAGTGTTGGGGCTCCGGGGGAGCAGTACTTC. Translation: CAWSVGAPGEQYF.

A single count supports this clone. This rearrangement joins TRBV30 to TRBJ1-6; possible D gene TRBD1, 5 bases. V lost 4 bases, J lost 3 bases, and 13 bases lay in between. Germline CDR1 GTSNPN, CDR2 SVGIG (reference sequence). This CDR3 has 15 residues. The CDR3 coding sequence is TGTGCCTGGAACTGGGGCTTATACTATAATTCACCCCTCCACTTT. It encodes CAWNWGLYYNSPLHF.

The chain has TRBV2 and TRBJ2-5; 9 bases fit TRBD1. This CDR3 comprises 13 residues. Germline assignment: CDR1 SNHLY and CDR2 FYNNEI. Losses at the gene ends were 8 bases for V and 3 bases for J; bases not matched to a gene: 4. The chain's CDR3 is CASGDRDKETQYF. For the CDR3, the DNA is TGTGCCAGCGGGGACAGGGATAAAGAGACCCAGTACTTC. The full variable domain, completed using reference TRBV2 and TRBJ2-5, is EPEVTQTPSHQVTQMGQEVILRCVPISNHLYFYWYRQILGQKVEFLVSFYNNEISEKSEIFDDQFSVERPDGSNFTLKIRSTKLEDSAMYFCASGDRDKETQYFGPGTRLLVL.

V and J are TRBV27 and TRBJ2-1; D possibly uses TRBD1 or TRBD2 (6 bases each). V was trimmed by 3 bases and J by 7 bases, leaving 13 bases between them. The CDR3 covers 14 residues. CDR1 and CDR2 (germline): MNHEY, SMNVEV (reference sequence). CDR3 sequence (DNA): TGTGCCAGCAGTTTTTCGGGGGCGAGGAATGAGCAGTTCTTC. Its protein is CASSFSGARNEQFF.

This chain connects TRBV5-1 to TRBJ1-2; 7 bases agree with TRBD1. The CDR3 totals 14 residues. With V trimmed by 0 bases and J by 5 bases, 4 bases remained unmatched. Germline CDR1 reads SGHRS; CDR2 reads YFSETQ. The CDR3 DNA reads as TGCGCCAGCAGCTTGGGGGACAGAGGTTATGGCTACACCTTC. Protein: CASSLGDRGYGYTF.

CDR3 sequence: CASTPLSGSTDTQYF. In DNA form, the CDR3 reads TGTGCCAGCACCCCCCTCAGCGGGAGCACAGATACGCAGTATTTT. This chain connects TRBV7-7 to TRBJ2-3, with a weak D call TRBD2 (6 bases). Germline CDR1 SSHAT, CDR2 FNYEAQ (reference sequence). This CDR3 spans 15 amino acids. The V gene lost 7 bases and the J gene lost 0 bases, with 14 bases spanning the gap.

The V and J genes are TRBV5-1 and TRBJ1-4; D is perhaps TRBD1 (5 bases). Germline V gives CDR1 SGHRS, CDR2 YFSETQ. The CDR3 has 16 residues. V was cut by 5 bases and J by 0 bases, with 14 bases left in between. Written as DNA, the CDR3 is TGCGCCAGCAGTGTTGAGGGGACTACAACTAATGAAAAACTGTTTTTT. This gives the protein CASSVEGTTTNEKLFF.

This chain links TRBV7-3 with TRBJ2-7; 8 nucleotides agree with TRBD1. Germline CDR1 is SGHTA and CDR2 is FQGTGA. V was clipped by 3 bases and J by 5 bases; unmatched bases: 3. This CDR3 has 13 amino acids. The CDR3 region is CASSFNRGNEQYF. The CDR3 region has the DNA TGTGCCAGCAGCTTTAACAGGGGGAACGAGCAGTACTTC.

The chain has TRBV2 and TRBJ2-3, with 8 nucleotides matching TRBD1. This CDR3 region has 16 residues. Germline CDR1 is SNHLY and CDR2 is FYNNEI. V gave up 0 bases and J gave up 1 base; unmatched junction bases: 3. CDR3 region: CASSEAPGGGTDTQYF. DNA for the CDR3: TGTGCCAGCAGTGAAGCCCCAGGGGGCGGCACAGATACGCAGTATTTT.

The chain combines TRBV10-3 with TRBJ2-7; no definite D call. The germline V gene has CDR1 ENHRY and CDR2 SYGVKD. There are 14 residues in the CDR3. V was cut by 4 bases and J by 0 bases, with 10 bases left in between. The CDR3 bases are TGTGCCATCAGTGTCTCCAGGACCTCCTACGAGCAGTACTTC. It translates to CAISVSRTSYEQYF.

J is TRBJ1-1 and V is TRBV6-5, with D possibly matching TRBD1 (5 bases). The CDR3 is made up of 13 amino acids. Looked up from germline, CDR1 is MNHEY and CDR2 is SVGAGI. Trimming left V 8 bases short and J 1 base short, with 11 bases between. CDR3 amino acids: CASHRGGNTEAFF. The DNA for the CDR3 is TGTGCCAGCCATCGGGGCGGGAACACTGAAGCTTTCTTT.

This chain connects TRBV11-2 to TRBJ2-1; D perhaps matches TRBD2 (7 bases). The germline V and J ends were trimmed by 6 bases and 5 bases, with 20 bases remaining between them. CDR1 and CDR2 (germline): SGHAT, FQNNGV. The CDR3 contains 16 residues. CDR3: CASSPWRGGVDNEQFF. The CDR3 DNA reads TGTGCCAGCAGTCCCTGGAGGGGGGGAGTTGACAATGAGCAGTTCTTC.

A note on this clone: A junction end diverges from the germline sequence, so it may reflect a read error. V and J are TRBV30 and TRBJ2-7, with 10 bases lining up with TRBD1. Germline V gives CDR1 GTSNPN, CDR2 SVGIG (reference sequence). CDR3 length equals 13 residues. CDR3: CPPVGDRGREQYF. Here the CDR3 DNA reads TGCCCCCCGGTCGGGGACAGGGGACGCGAGCAGTACTTC.